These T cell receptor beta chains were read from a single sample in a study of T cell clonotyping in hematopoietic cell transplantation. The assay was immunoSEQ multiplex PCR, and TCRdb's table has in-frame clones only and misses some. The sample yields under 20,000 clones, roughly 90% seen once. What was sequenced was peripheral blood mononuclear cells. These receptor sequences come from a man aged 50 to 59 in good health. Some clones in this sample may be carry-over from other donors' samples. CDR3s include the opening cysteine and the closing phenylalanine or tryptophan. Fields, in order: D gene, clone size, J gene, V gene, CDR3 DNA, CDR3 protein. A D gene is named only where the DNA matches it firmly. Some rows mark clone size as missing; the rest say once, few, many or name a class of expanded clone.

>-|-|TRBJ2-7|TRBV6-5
TGTGCCAGCAGTTACTCGCTCGACGAGCAGTACTTC
CASSYSLDEQYF
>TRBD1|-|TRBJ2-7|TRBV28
TGTGCCAGCAAGGGACAGGGCCTATACGAGCAGTACTTC
CASKGQGLYEQYF
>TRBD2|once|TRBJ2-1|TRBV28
TGTGCCAGCAGAAGCGGGGGGACCTACAATGAGCAGTTCTTC
CASRSGGTYNEQFF
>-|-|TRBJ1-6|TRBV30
TGTGCCTGGACTGCAGGGGTGAGGAATTCACCCCTCCACTTT
CAWTAGVRNSPLHF
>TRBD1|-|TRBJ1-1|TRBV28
TGTGCCAGCAGCGCCCTCGACAGGGGAGCTTTCTTT
CASSALDRGAFF
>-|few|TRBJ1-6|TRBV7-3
TGTGCCAGCAGCTTAACAGGGCAACCTCCCCTCCACTTT
CASSLTGQPPLHF
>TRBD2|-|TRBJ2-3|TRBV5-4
TGTGCCAGCAGCTTCGGGACTAAACAAGATACGCAGTATTTT
CASSFGTKQDTQYF
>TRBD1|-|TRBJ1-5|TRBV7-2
TGTGCCAGCAGCTTAGTCCTATTGGGACAGGGGGCGGGACAGCCCCAGCATTTT
CASSLVLLGQGAGQPQHF
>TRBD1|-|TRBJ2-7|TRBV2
TGTGCCAGCCCAGGACAGGGGGCGGACGAGCAGTACTTC
CASPGQGADEQYF
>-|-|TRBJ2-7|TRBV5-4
TGTGCCAGCAGCTTGGGACAGCCTTTCTACGAGCAGTACTTC
CASSLGQPFYEQYF
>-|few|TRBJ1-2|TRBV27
TGTGCCAGCAGTTTAAGCCGCTATGGCTACACCTTC
CASSLSRYGYTF
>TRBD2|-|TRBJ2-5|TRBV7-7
TGTGCTAGCAGCTCCAGAAGCGGGGGGGAGACCCAGTACTTC
CASSSRSGGETQYF
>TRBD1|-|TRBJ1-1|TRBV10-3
TGTGCCACTACCGGACAGGGGATCACTGAAGCTTTCTTT
CATTGQGITEAFF
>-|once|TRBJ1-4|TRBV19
TGTGCCAGTAGTATAGCTGGGGGGCCTAATGAAAAACTGTTTTTT
CASSIAGGPNEKLFF
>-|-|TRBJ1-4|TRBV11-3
TGTGCCAGCAGCCCGGACACTGGCTATGAAAAACTGTTTTTT
CASSPDTGYEKLFF
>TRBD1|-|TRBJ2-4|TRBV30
TGTGCCTGGAGCCGACAGGGGGACATTCAGTACTTC
CAWSRQGDIQYF
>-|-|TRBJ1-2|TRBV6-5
TGTGCCAGCAGCCCGAGGACAGCCTATGGCTACACCTTC
CASSPRTAYGYTF
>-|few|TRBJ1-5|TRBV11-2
TGTGCCGGGTCCGGGCAGCCCCAGCATTTT
CAGSGQPQHF
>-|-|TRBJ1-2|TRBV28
TGTGCCAGCAGTTTTTGGGGATTCTACACCTTC
CASSFWGFYTF
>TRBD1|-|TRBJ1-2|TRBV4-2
TGTGCCAGCAGCCGACAGGGGGCGCTTGGCTACACCTTC
CASSRQGALGYTF
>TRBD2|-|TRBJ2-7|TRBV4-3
TGCGCCAGCAGCCACGAGCCACTCGGCGGGGCTAGCGGCTACGAGCAGTACTTC
CASSHEPLGGASGYEQYF
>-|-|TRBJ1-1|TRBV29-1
TGCAGCGCCTACAGGGTCACCACTGAAGCTTTCTTT
CSAYRVTTEAFF
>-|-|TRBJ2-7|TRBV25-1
TGTGCCAGCAGTGGGGGAAGGGTATTATCCTACGAGCAGTACTTC
CASSGGRVLSYEQYF
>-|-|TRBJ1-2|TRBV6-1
TGTGCCAGCAGTGAAGGGCTGGCAGAAAACTATGGCTACACCTTC
CASSEGLAENYGYTF
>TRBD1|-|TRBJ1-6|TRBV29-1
TGCAGCGTCGACGACGGGACAGGGGGCGGGAGTTCACCCCTCCACTTT
CSVDDGTGGGSSPLHF
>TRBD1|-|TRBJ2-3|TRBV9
TGTGCCAGCAGCGTAGGGACAGGAAGGACAGATACGCAGTATTTT
CASSVGTGRTDTQYF
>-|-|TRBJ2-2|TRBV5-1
TGCGCCAGCAGCAGAGGGGACGCGGACACCGGGGAGCTGTTTTTT
CASSRGDADTGELFF
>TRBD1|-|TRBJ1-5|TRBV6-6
TGTGCCAGCAGTTTGGGGACAGGGTATCAGCCCCAGCATTTT
CASSLGTGYQPQHF
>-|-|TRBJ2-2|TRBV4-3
TGCGCCAGCAGCCAAGATAGCGGTCCCGGGGAGCTGTTTTTT
CASSQDSGPGELFF
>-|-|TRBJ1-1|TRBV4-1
TGCGCCAGCAGCCAACCAACAGGGCGGGACACTGAAGCTTTCTTT
CASSQPTGRDTEAFF
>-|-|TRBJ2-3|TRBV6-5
TGTGCCAGCCATCCGGGGGGCACAGATACGCAGTATTTT
CASHPGGTDTQYF
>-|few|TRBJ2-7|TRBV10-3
TGTGCCATCAGTGTTGCAGGTATGACCTACGAGCAGTACTTC
CAISVAGMTYEQYF
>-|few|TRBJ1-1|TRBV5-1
TGCGCCAGCAGCTTGACGAACACTGAAGCTTTCTTT
CASSLTNTEAFF
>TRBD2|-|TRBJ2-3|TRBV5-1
TGCGCCAGCAGCCCTAGCGGGGGGCCCACAGATACGCAGTATTTT
CASSPSGGPTDTQYF
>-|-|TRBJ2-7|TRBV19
TGTGCCAGTAGTGCCCAGGGTCAGGTTCACGAGCAGTACTTC
CASSAQGQVHEQYF
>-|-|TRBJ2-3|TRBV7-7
TGTGCTAGCAGCATTGGGGTAACTAGCACAGATACGCAGTATTTT
CASSIGVTSTDTQYF
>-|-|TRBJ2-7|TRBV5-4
TGTGCCAGCAGCTCCAGTCCAGGCTACGAGCAGTACTTC
CASSSSPGYEQYF
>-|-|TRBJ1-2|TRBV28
TGTGCCAGCAAGAGGGGGGCGACCTATGGCTACACCTTC
CASKRGATYGYTF
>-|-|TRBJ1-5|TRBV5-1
TGCGCCAGCAGCGTGGAGTCAGGCCTATATCAGCCCCAGCATTTT
CASSVESGLYQPQHF
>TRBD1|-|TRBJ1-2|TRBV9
TGTGCCAGCAGCGGGGGACAGGATCATCTCTATGGCTACACCTTC
CASSGGQDHLYGYTF
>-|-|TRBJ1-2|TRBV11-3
TGTGCCAGCAGCTTAAAAGGGCTCAGCTATGGCTACACCTTC
CASSLKGLSYGYTF
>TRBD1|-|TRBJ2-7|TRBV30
TGTGCCTGGGGCGGGGACAGGGCTTACGAGCAGTACTTC
CAWGGDRAYEQYF
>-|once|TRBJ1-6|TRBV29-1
TGCAGCGTTGAGATCCAGGGAGGTTCACCCCTCCACTTT
CSVEIQGGSPLHF
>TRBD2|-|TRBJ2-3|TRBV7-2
TGTGCCAGCAGCGGCCGACCTAGCGGGGTCACAGATACGCAGTATTTT
CASSGRPSGVTDTQYF
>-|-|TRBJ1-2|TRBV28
TGTGCCAGCAGTCCCTTAGGGGCCTCCATCTCCGGCTACACCTTC
CASSPLGASISGYTF
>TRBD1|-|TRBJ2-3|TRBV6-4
TGTGCCAGCAGACAACAGGGGACCACAGATACGCAGTATTTT
CASRQQGTTDTQYF
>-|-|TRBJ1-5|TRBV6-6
TGTGCCAGCAGTTATAGTCAGGGAGGGCAGCCCCAGCATTTT
CASSYSQGGQPQHF
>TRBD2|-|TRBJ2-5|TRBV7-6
TGTGCCAGCAGAGTAGCGGGCGGAGTGGAGACCCAGTACTTC
CASRVAGGVETQYF
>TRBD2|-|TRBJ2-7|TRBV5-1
TGCGCCAGCAGCTTGGTAGCGGGGGGGGAAAACGAGCAGTACTTC
CASSLVAGGENEQYF
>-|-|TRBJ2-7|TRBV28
TGTGCCAGCAGTCTTGACGGGAGGCAGTACTTC
CASSLDGRQYF
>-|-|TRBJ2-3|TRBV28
TGTGCCACCGGGCCACTCACAGATACGCAGTATTTT
CATGPLTDTQYF
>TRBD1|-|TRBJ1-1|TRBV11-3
TGTGCCAGCAGCCTAAGGGGGACAGGGGGCGCGATGAACACTGAAGCTTTCTTT
CASSLRGTGGAMNTEAFF
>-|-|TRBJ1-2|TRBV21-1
TGTGCCAGCAGCAAAGTATGTTGGGGCAGGGGAGTTAACTATGGCTACACCTTC
CASSKVCWGRGVNYGYTF
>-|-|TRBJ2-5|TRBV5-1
TGCGCCAGCAGCTTGCAGAGGGAGGAGACCCAGTACTTC
CASSLQREETQYF
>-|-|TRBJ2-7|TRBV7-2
TGTGCCAGCAGTATCGGACAGGGAGGGGCCTACGAGCAGTACTTC
CASSIGQGGAYEQYF
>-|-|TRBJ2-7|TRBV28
TGTGCCAGCAGTCCCGCTCTAGCGATAGACGAGCAGTACTTC
CASSPALAIDEQYF
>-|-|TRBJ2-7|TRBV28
TGTGCCAGCAGACGTAAGCTCGCCGCCTCCTACGAGCAGTACTTC
CASRRKLAASYEQYF
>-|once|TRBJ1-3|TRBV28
TGTGCCAGCAGTTTACAGTCGGCAGGGCGCTCTGGAAACACCATATATTTT
CASSLQSAGRSGNTIYF
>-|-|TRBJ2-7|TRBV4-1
TGCGCCAGCAGCCAAGGCCTGTCCTACGAGCAGTACTTC
CASSQGLSYEQYF